The 7 T cell receptor beta chains given below trace back to one sample, sequenced in a study of blood T cells in healthy people across ages. Sample-barcoded 5' priming and a J-beta primer mix drove a second PCR of 7 to 11 cycles. TCRdb fed the 5' RACE reads into MiXCR, producing one record per CDR3 protein. The sample contains 1.5 million to 2 million distinct CDR3 sequences, roughly 49% of which appear only once. The sequencing sample was made of blood. These receptors were obtained from a middle-aged woman in good health.

The CDR3 region has the DNA TGTGCCAGCAGCTTAAGCGGCGGGGGGGCCCCTGAGCAGTTCTTC. This gives the protein CASSLSGGGAPEQFF. The chain uses TRBV7-3 and TRBJ2-1, with 9 bases aligning to TRBD2. Losses at the gene ends were 1 base for V and 9 bases for J; bases not matched to a gene: 7. The germline CDR1 and CDR2 sequences are SGHTA and FQGTGA. This CDR3 comprises 15 residues.

The CDR3 is CATSVTGGTYEQYF. The CDR3 nucleotides read TGTGCCACCAGTGTTACAGGCGGAACCTACGAGCAGTACTTC. The chain employs TRBV24-1 and TRBJ2-4, with D possibly matching TRBD1 (5 bases). Near its end, the DNA agrees better with TRBJ2-7, so the J call may be wrong. Per the germline V gene, CDR1 is KGHDR and CDR2 is SFDVKD. The CDR3 contains 14 residues.

V is TRBV19 and J is TRBJ2-3; the match to TRBD1 covers 10 bases. The CDR3 loop spans 16 amino acids. Trimming cost V 6 bases and J 2 bases; bases outside gene matches: 8. CDR1 and CDR2 (germline): LNHDA, SQIVND (reference sequence). CDR3 residues: CASRPPGQGNTDTQYF. The CDR3 region has the DNA TGTGCCAGTAGGCCTCCGGGACAGGGGAACACAGATACGCAGTATTTT. The full variable domain, its missing parts supplied by reference TRBV19 and TRBJ2-3, is DGGITQSPKYLFRKEGQNVTLSCEQNLNHDAMYWYRQDPGQGLRLIYYSQIVNDFQKGDIAEGYSVSREKKESFPLTVTSAQKNPTAFYLCASRPPGQGNTDTQYFGPGTRLTVL.

V and J are TRBV6-5 and TRBJ2-1; 11 bases map to TRBD2. Germline CDR1 reads MNHEY; CDR2 reads SVGAGI. J was trimmed by 6 bases and V by 0 bases; bases with no gene match: 7. The CDR3 has 17 amino acids. The CDR3 bases are TGTGCCAGCAGTTACTCTCACCCTAGCGGGGGGCTCAATGAGCAGTTCTTC. Its translation is CASSYSHPSGGLNEQFF.

The CDR3 region has the DNA TGCAGTGCATCGGACAGCTCCACAGATACGCAGTATTTT. Amino acid sequence: CSASDSSTDTQYF. J is TRBJ2-3 and V is TRBV20-1; TRBD1 might be the D (6 bases). V shed 6 bases and J shed 2 bases, with 12 bases lying between them. Germline values: CDR1 DFQATT, CDR2 SNEGSKA (reference sequence). The CDR3 extends over 13 amino acids.

In DNA form, the CDR3 reads TGCGCCAGCAGCCAACTAGGCCTCCCGGACGAGCAGTACTTC. Translation: CASSQLGLPDEQYF. This chain joins TRBV4-1 and TRBJ2-7; D is undetermined. Germline CDR1 is MGHRA and CDR2 is YSYEKL. The V end was cut by 2 bases, the J end by 5 bases, with 13 bases between. CDR3 length equals 14 residues.

The chain carries TRBV7-2 and TRBJ2-1, with 7 bases fitting TRBD2. CDR1 SGHTA and CDR2 FQGNSA come from the germline V gene. The J segment lost 6 bases and the V segment lost 4 bases, leaving 12 bases of the junction unmatched. CDR3 length: 16 residues. The CDR3 protein is CASSYPSGLDGNEQFF. CDR3 nucleotide sequence: TGTGCCAGCAGCTACCCCTCCGGACTAGACGGCAATGAGCAGTTCTTC.